The present T cell receptor (beta chain) was sequenced within a study of blood T cell repertoires in COVID-19. The study drew participants aged about 18 to 89 years from approximately 23 US areas. Which cohort a participant joined came from the clinical history participants gave. Trimming at V came to 6 bases and at J to 4 bases, leaving 5 bases not matched to a gene. Germline V gene sequence: CDR1 LGHNA, CDR2 YNFKEQ. The CDR3 runs 15 residues. The method was immunoSEQ multiplex PCR; TCRdb's version includes in-frame clones alone and lacks a portion of them. The sample lists almost 400,000 clones, 88% occurring once.

This TCR was recovered from a woman aged 25 to 39 with acute COVID-19. V gene TRBV4-2 combines with J gene TRBJ2-3; 12 nucleotides agree with TRBD1. The sample comprised PBMCs or T cells enriched from blood (not recorded which). The CDR3 spells CASREWDRGPDTQYF. DNA of the CDR3: TGTGCCAGCAGAGAATGGGACAGGGGGCCAGATACGCAGTATTTT.